This T cell receptor (beta chain) was obtained from a study of T cells after yellow fever vaccination. TCRdb used MiXCR to reprocess the 5' RACE reads, holding one entry per CDR3 protein. The sample includes about 96,000 distinct CDR3 sequences, around 9.8% seen only once; the top ten take approximately 17%. The ends were cut back, 3 bases at V and 5 bases at J, with 8 bases in the middle. CDR3 length: 12 residues. Germline V gives CDR1 SGHAT, CDR2 FQNNGV. Study findings and constraints: Primary-vaccination clones mostly resurfaced post-booster (less than 98% CD4, roughly 90% CD8).

V is TRBV11-2 and J is TRBJ2-7, with a possible D match to TRBD1 (6 bases). This sample comprised CD8+ T cells not binding an NS4B(214-222) dextramer, sorted from PBMCs, obtained more than 14 days after the first yellow fever vaccination. This receptor was taken from a man aged 18 to 35 who received the YFV17D yellow fever vaccine. The CDR3 loop reads CASSFKGDEQYF. The CDR3 nucleotides read TGTGCCAGCAGCTTTAAGGGGGACGAGCAGTACTTC.